This is a list of T cell receptor beta chains from one sample in a study of immune heterogeneity within non-small cell lung tumors. TCRdb re-analysed the multiplex PCR reads in MiXCR, keeping a single row per CDR3 protein. This sample has over 9,500 distinct CDR3 sequences, with about 20% found just once. Sequenced: lung tumor tissue. These receptors all stem from a man in his fifties or sixties with non-small cell lung cancer. Both conserved end residues are part of each CDR3. The D gene is left open where the match is weak. Not all rows give a size; the values are once, few, many and, for expanded clones, a class.

NA | TRBJ2-5 | NA | TRBV20-1 | CSARESDQETQYF | TGCAGTGCTAGAGAATCTGACCAAGAGACCCAGTACTTC
NA | TRBJ1-2 | NA | TRBV7-9 | CASSLTLSILSGGEDVYTF | TGTGCCAGCAGCTTAACCCTTTCCATCCTTTCCGGGGGGGAGGATGTCTACACCTTC
medium-sized | TRBJ2-7 | NA | TRBV28 | CASSLTSYEQYF | TGTGCCAGCAGCCTAACTTCTTACGAGCAGTACTTC
NA | TRBJ2-6 | NA | TRBV2 | CASSRNTGQSSGANVLTF | TGTGCCAGCAGCCGTAACACGGGACAATCTTCTGGGGCCAACGTCCTGACTTTC
NA | TRBJ2-1 | TRBD2 | TRBV28 | CASSFLASGGNEQFF | TGTGCCAGCAGTTTTTTGGCTAGCGGGGGCAATGAGCAGTTCTTC
medium-sized | TRBJ2-2 | NA | TRBV10-1 | CASRANRLTGELFF | TGCGCCAGCAGAGCAAACAGGTTAACCGGGGAGCTGTTTTTT
NA | TRBJ1-3 | NA | TRBV20-1 | CSARGLGGSGNTIYF | TGCAGTGCTAGAGGGTTGGGCGGCTCTGGAAACACCATATATTTT
few | TRBJ2-2 | TRBD2 | TRBV3-1 | CASSPQSGSWTGELFF | TGTGCCAGCAGCCCCCAAAGCGGGAGCTGGACCGGGGAGCTGTTTTTT
NA | TRBJ2-7 | TRBD2 | TRBV7-6 | CASSLGPTSGSVGYEQYF | TGTGCCAGCAGCTTAGGTCCTACTAGCGGGAGTGTGGGTTACGAGCAGTACTTC
few | TRBJ2-7 | TRBD1 | TRBV7-9 | CASSLGQGIPYEQYF | TGTGCCAGCAGCTTGGGACAGGGGATACCCTACGAGCAGTACTTC
medium-sized | TRBJ1-5 | TRBD1 | TRBV6-1 | CASSEFLGLVDRGRTPQHF | TGTGCCAGCAGTGAATTCTTAGGTTTGGTTGACAGGGGGCGGACGCCCCAGCATTTT
once | TRBJ2-1 | NA | TRBV10-3 | CATKADASSYNEQFF | TGTGCCACAAAAGCGGACGCGAGCTCCTACAATGAGCAGTTCTTC
many | TRBJ2-3 | NA | TRBV18 | CASSPLGRGTQDTQYF | TGTGCCAGCTCACCACTAGGCAGGGGAACACAAGATACGCAGTATTTT
medium-sized | TRBJ1-4 | NA | TRBV20-1 | CSARDSSDGEKLFF | TGCAGTGCTAGAGATTCATCTGATGGGGAAAAACTGTTTTTT
few | TRBJ1-2 | NA | TRBV6-1 | CASSASGTGYGYTF | TGTGCCAGCAGTGCCTCCGGGACGGGTTATGGCTACACCTTC
few | TRBJ1-4 | TRBD1 | TRBV4-1 | CASSQEVKGTGGLANEKLFF | TGCGCCAGCAGCCAAGAGGTTAAAGGGACAGGGGGTTTAGCTAATGAAAAACTGTTTTTT
NA | TRBJ2-3 | NA | TRBV19 | CASSIRGTDTRYF | TGTGCCAGTAGTATCCGCGGAACAGATACGCGGTATTTT
few | TRBJ2-5 | NA | TRBV11-2 | CASSLIGGKETQYF | TGTGCCAGCAGCTTGATTGGGGGCAAGGAGACCCAGTACTTC
medium-sized | TRBJ2-5 | TRBD1 | TRBV15 | CATSRDTSGAGGFETQYF | TGTGCCACCAGCAGAGATACCTCCGGGGCAGGGGGCTTTGAGACCCAGTACTTC
medium-sized | TRBJ1-2 | NA | TRBV27 | CASSTLHSFPNYGYTF | TGTGCCAGCTCCACCCTACACAGCTTTCCTAACTATGGCTACACCTTC
NA | TRBJ2-3 | TRBD2 | TRBV9 | CASSVGLAGGDTQYF | TGTGCCAGCAGCGTAGGACTAGCGGGAGGAGATACGCAGTATTTT
NA | TRBJ2-1 | NA | TRBV20-1 | CSARIAVNNEQFF | TGCAGTGCTAGAATAGCGGTGAACAATGAGCAGTTCTTC
NA | TRBJ2-1 | NA | TRBV11-2 | CASSWTPRYEQFF | TGTGCCAGCAGCTGGACCCCCCGGTATGAGCAGTTCTTC
few | TRBJ1-3 | NA | TRBV4-1 | CASSQVLGDSGNTIYF | TGCGCCAGCAGCCAAGTCCTGGGTGACTCTGGAAACACCATATATTTT
NA | TRBJ2-7 | NA | TRBV3-1 | CASSQEWSHEQYF | TGTGCCAGCAGCCAAGAGTGGAGCCATGAGCAGTACTTC
many | TRBJ2-3 | NA | TRBV12-3/TRBV12-4 | CASSQGADTQYF | TGTGCCAGCTCGCAGGGTGCAGATACGCAGTATTTT
NA | TRBJ1-5 | NA | TRBV20-1 | CSAREEGWSNQPQHF | TGCAGTGCTAGAGAAGAGGGATGGAGCAATCAGCCCCAGCATTTT
NA | TRBJ1-1 | TRBD1 | TRBV20-1 | CSAASGQGLTEAFF | TGCAGTGCTGCCTCGGGACAGGGGTTGACTGAAGCTTTCTTT
few | TRBJ2-1 | TRBD2 | TRBV6-2/TRBV6-3 | CASIPGLANNEQFF | TGTGCCAGCATTCCGGGACTAGCGAACAATGAGCAGTTCTTC
NA | TRBJ1-1 | NA | TRBV10-3 | CAIRQNTEAFF | TGTGCCATCAGACAGAACACTGAAGCTTTCTTT
few | TRBJ2-3 | TRBD2 | TRBV28 | CASSPGKVAGTPDTQYF | TGTGCCAGCAGTCCGGGGAAGGTAGCGGGCACCCCAGATACGCAGTATTTT
NA | TRBJ2-5 | TRBD1 | TRBV7-7 | CASSTGQGLETQYF | TGTGCCAGCAGCACCGGACAGGGATTAGAGACCCAGTACTTC
medium-sized | TRBJ1-5 | NA | TRBV28 | CASSLGGRDQPQHF | TGTGCCAGTAGCCTCGGGGGTAGGGACCAGCCCCAGCATTTT
NA | TRBJ2-1 | TRBD2 | TRBV11-1 | CASTLGLADNEQFF | TGTGCCAGCACCCTGGGACTAGCGGACAATGAGCAGTTCTTC
many | TRBJ1-2 | NA | TRBV5-1 | CASSSAGRAHGYTF | TGCGCCAGCAGCTCAGCTGGACGGGCCCATGGCTACACCTTC
NA | TRBJ1-1 | NA | TRBV5-1 | CASSSRSGDNTEAFF | TGCGCCAGCAGCTCCCGGTCGGGGGATAACACTGAAGCTTTCTTT
medium-sized | TRBJ2-7 | NA | TRBV28 | CASIEGPGRYEQYF | TGTGCCAGCATTGAGGGGCCCGGGCGCTACGAGCAGTACTTC
NA | TRBJ1-2 | NA | TRBV3-1 | CASKNTAGAYGYTF | TGTGCCAGCAAAAACACCGCGGGGGCTTATGGCTACACCTTC
medium-sized | TRBJ1-2 | TRBD1 | TRBV6-1 | CASSGGQLNYGYTF | TGTGCCAGCAGTGGGGGACAGTTAAACTATGGCTACACCTTC
once | TRBJ2-1 | TRBD2 | TRBV20-1 | CSARGTSGSSYNEQFF | TGCAGTGCTAGAGGCACTAGCGGGAGTTCCTACAATGAGCAGTTCTTC
many | TRBJ1-2 | TRBD1 | TRBV9 | CASSGRQGASYTF | TGTGCCAGCAGCGGACGACAGGGGGCAAGCTACACCTTC
NA | TRBJ2-5 | NA | TRBV6-1 | CASSKTSAGRKTQYF | TGTGCCAGCAGCAAGACTAGTGCGGGTAGAAAGACCCAGTACTTC
few | TRBJ2-3 | TRBD2 | TRBV20-1 | CSAGPGLVGVQYF | TGCAGTGCTGGGCCGGGACTAGTGGGAGTTCAGTATTTT
NA | TRBJ2-3 | TRBD2 | TRBV5-1 | CTSSLAKGTSGTDTQYF | TGCACCAGCAGCTTGGCGAAAGGGACTAGCGGAACAGATACGCAGTATTTT
few | TRBJ2-2 | TRBD2 | TRBV5-1 | CASSSRGDTGELFF | TGCGCCAGCAGCTCTCGGGGGGACACCGGGGAGCTGTTTTTT
NA | TRBJ2-2 | TRBD2 | TRBV29-1 | CSVEVAGNTGELFF | TGCAGCGTTGAAGTAGCGGGTAACACCGGGGAGCTGTTTTTT
medium-sized | TRBJ1-2 | TRBD1 | TRBV28 | CASSQTGTGYTF | TGTGCCAGCAGTCAGACAGGGACTGGCTACACCTTC
few | TRBJ2-5 | NA | TRBV27 | CASSLSRVRETQYF | TGTGCCAGCAGTTTAAGTCGGGTTAGAGAGACCCAGTACTTC